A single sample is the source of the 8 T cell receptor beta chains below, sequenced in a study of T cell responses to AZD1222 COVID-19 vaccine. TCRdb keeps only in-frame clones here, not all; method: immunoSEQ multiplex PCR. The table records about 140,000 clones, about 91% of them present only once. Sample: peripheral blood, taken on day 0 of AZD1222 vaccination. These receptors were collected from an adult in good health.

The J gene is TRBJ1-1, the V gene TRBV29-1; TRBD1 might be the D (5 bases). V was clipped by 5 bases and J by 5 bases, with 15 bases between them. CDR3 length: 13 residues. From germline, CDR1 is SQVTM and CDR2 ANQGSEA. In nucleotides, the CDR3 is TGCAGCGTTCTCAGGGATGTCGGAACTGAAGCTTTCTTT. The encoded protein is CSVLRDVGTEAFF.

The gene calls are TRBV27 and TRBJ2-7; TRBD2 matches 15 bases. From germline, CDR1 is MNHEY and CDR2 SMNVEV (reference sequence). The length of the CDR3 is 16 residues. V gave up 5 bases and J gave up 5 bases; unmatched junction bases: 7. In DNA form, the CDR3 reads TGTGCCAGCAGTATGGGACTAGCGGGAGGATCCCACGAGCAGTACTTC. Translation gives CASSMGLAGGSHEQYF.

The CDR3 DNA reads TGTGCCTGGAGGACCCAGGATAATTCACCCCTCCACTTT. Its translation is CAWRTQDNSPLHF. The genes are TRBV30 and TRBJ1-6; D is unresolved. The CDR3 runs to 13 residues. CDR1 is GTSNPN and CDR2 is SVGIG in the germline V gene (reference sequence). V dropped 3 bases and J dropped 5 bases, with 8 bases sitting between them.

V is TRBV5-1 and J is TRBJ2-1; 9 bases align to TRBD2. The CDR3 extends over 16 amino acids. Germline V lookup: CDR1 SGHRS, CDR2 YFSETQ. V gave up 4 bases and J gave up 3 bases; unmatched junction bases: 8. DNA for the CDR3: TGCGCCAGCAGCCAGCCAATAGCGGGGGTCTACAATGAGCAGTTCTTC. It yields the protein CASSQPIAGVYNEQFF.

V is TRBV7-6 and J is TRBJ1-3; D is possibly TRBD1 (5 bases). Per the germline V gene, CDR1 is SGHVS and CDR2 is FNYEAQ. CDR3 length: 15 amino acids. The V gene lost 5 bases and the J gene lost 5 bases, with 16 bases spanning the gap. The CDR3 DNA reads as TGTGCCAGCAGCCCCATGGGACGAGGAAGAAACACCATATATTTT. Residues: CASSPMGRGRNTIYF.

CDR3 residues: CASSFTGNTEAFF. CDR3 sequence (DNA): TGTGCCAGCAGCTTCACCGGGAACACTGAAGCTTTCTTT. This chain uses TRBV7-9 with TRBJ1-1, with D unclear. The CDR3 totals 13 residues. CDR1 and CDR2 from the germline V gene are SEHNR and FQNEAQ (reference sequence). V was cut by 3 bases and J by 1 base, with 6 bases left in between.

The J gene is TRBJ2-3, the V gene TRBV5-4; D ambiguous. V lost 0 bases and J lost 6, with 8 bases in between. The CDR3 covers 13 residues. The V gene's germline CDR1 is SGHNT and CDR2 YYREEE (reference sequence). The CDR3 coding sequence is TGTGCCAGCAGCTTGGATGGTCGGGATACGCAGTATTTT. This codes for CASSLDGRDTQYF.

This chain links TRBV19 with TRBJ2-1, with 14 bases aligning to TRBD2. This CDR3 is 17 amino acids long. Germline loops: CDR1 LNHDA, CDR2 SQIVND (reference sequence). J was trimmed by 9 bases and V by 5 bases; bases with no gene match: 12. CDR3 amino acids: CASSLGLAGVGWSEQFF. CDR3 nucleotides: TGTGCCAGTAGTCTGGGACTAGCGGGAGTCGGCTGGAGTGAGCAGTTCTTC.